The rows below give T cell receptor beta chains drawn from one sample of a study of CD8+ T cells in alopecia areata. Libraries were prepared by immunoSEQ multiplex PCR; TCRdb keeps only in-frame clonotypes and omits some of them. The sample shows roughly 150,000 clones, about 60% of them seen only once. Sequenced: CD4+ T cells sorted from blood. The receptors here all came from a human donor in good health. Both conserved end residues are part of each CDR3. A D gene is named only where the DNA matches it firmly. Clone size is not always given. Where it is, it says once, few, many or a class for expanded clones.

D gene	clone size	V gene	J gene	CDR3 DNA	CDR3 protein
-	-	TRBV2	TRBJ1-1	TGTGCCAGCATGCCGGAGCAGGGGATCACTGAAGCTTTCTTT	CASMPEQGITEAFF
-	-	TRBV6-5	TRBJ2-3	TGTGCCAGCAGCAAGGGGGGCGTGGATACGCAGTATTTT	CASSKGGVDTQYF
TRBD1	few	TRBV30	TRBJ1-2	TGTGCCTGGAGCTCCAACAGGGGAGAGAATGGCTACACCTTC	CAWSSNRGENGYTF
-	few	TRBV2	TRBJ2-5	TGTGCCAGCAGTGTAAGACCGGAGACCCAGTACTTC	CASSVRPETQYF
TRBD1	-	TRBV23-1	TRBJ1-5	TGCGCCAGCAGTTCGTCGACAGGGAGGTCCTTCAATCAGCCCCAGCATTTT	CASSSSTGRSFNQPQHF
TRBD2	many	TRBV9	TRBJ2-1	TGTGCCAGCAGCGCGGGACTAGCGGGAGGAAAACCCTACAATGAGCAGTTCTTC	CASSAGLAGGKPYNEQFF
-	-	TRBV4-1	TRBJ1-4	TGCGCCAGCAGCCAAGATCAGGGGACTAATGAAAAACTGTTTTTT	CASSQDQGTNEKLFF
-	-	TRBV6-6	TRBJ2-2	TGTGCCAGCAGGACGAAGACCGGGGAGCTGTTTTTT	CASRTKTGELFF
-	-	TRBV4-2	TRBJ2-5	TGTGCCAGCAGCCAAGCGGCGGGCGAGACCCAGTACTTC	CASSQAAGETQYF
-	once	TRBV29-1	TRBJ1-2	TGCAGCGGAACCGGGGCCTATGGCTACACCTTC	CSGTGAYGYTF
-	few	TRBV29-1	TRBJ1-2	TGCAGCGTTGAAGTCCCTTCTTATGGCTACACCTTC	CSVEVPSYGYTF
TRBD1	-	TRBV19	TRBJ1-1	TGTGCCAGTAAAATGGGGGACAGGCCGGGGAACACTGAAGCTTTCTTT	CASKMGDRPGNTEAFF
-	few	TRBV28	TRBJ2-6	TGTGCCAGCAGCCCTCTTGCTGGGGCCAACGTCCTGACTTTC	CASSPLAGANVLTF
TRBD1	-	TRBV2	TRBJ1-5	TGTGCCAGCAGTGGCGGACAGGGGGTCAATCAGCCCCAGCATTTT	CASSGGQGVNQPQHF
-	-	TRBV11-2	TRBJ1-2	TGTGCCAGCAGCTTCGGGGTTAACTATGGCTACACCTTC	CASSFGVNYGYTF
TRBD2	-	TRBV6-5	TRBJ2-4	TGTGCCAGCAAAACCGGAGGGACTACGGGCATTCAGTACTTC	CASKTGGTTGIQYF
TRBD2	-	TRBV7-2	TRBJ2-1	TGTGCCAGCAGCTTACAAGGGACTAGGCTCCACAATGAGCAGTTCTTC	CASSLQGTRLHNEQFF
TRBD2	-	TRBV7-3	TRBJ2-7	TGTGCCAGCAGCTTAACTAGCGGGAGGCCTACCTACGAGCAGTACTTC	CASSLTSGRPTYEQYF
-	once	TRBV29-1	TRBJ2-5	TGCAGCGTTGTCTCGACCTCCGTGGAGACCCAGTACTTC	CSVVSTSVETQYF
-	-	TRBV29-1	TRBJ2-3	TGCAGCGCCGACGGGAACGGGCCGATCACAGATACGCAGTATTTT	CSADGNGPITDTQYF
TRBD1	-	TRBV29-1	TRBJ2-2	TGCAGCGTTGCTGAGGGGGCTACCGGGGAGCTGTTTTTT	CSVAEGATGELFF
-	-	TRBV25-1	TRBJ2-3	TGTGCCAGCAGTGCAAGCACAGATACGCAGTATTTT	CASSASTDTQYF
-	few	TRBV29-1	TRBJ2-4	TGCAGCGCCAACGTTGGGGGAAAAAACATTCAGTACTTC	CSANVGGKNIQYF
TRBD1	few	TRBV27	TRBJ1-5	TGTGCCAGCAGTTTGGAGGGGGCCCGCGGGCAGCCCCAGCATTTT	CASSLEGARGQPQHF
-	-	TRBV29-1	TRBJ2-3	TGCAGCGTCGGCTACAGGGGACTGTCCGATACGCAGTATTTT	CSVGYRGLSDTQYF
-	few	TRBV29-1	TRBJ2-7	TGCAGCGTTATACGGGACTACGAGCAGTACTTC	CSVIRDYEQYF
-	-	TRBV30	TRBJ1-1	TGTGCCTGGAGTGCAGGGAGAGCAGCTTTCTTT	CAWSAGRAAFF
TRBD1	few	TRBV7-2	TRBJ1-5	TGTGCCAGCAGCCCCCCCGGGACAGCTAATCAGCCCCAGCATTTT	CASSPPGTANQPQHF
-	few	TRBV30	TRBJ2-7	TGTGCCTGGACCCCGGGACAGGGACTAGTTGGCGAGCAGTACTTC	CAWTPGQGLVGEQYF
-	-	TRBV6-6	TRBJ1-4	TGTGCCAGCAGTCTCACGGGGCGGGAAAAACTGTTTTTT	CASSLTGREKLFF
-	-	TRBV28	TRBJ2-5	TGTGCCAGCAGCCGTGGGGGAGCAGGGCACCGAGAGACCCAGTACTTC	CASSRGGAGHRETQYF
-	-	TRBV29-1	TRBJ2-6	TGCAGCGCCCGGGGTTCTGGGGCCAACGTCCTGACTTTC	CSARGSGANVLTF
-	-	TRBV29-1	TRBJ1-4	TGCAGCGTTGAATTTGGCCCGACAGGCGGAAAACTGTTTTTT	CSVEFGPTGGKLFF
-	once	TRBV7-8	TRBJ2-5	TGTGCCAGCAGCCGATTACGAAGGTCCCTCGGGTTGACCCAGTACTTC	CASSRLRRSLGLTQYF
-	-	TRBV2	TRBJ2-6	TGTGCCAGCAGTCGTCGAAGCTCTGGGGCCAACGTCCTGACTTTC	CASSRRSSGANVLTF
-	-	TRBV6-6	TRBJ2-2	TGTGCCAGCAGTTGGACTCCCCACACCGGGGAGCTGTTTTTT	CASSWTPHTGELFF
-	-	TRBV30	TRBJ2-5	TGTGCCTGGAGTTTTGGTGGGGAGACCCAGTACTTC	CAWSFGGETQYF
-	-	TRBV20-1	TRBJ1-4	TGCAGTGCTCGTTGGTCCGAAAAACTGTTTTTT	CSARWSEKLFF
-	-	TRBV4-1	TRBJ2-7	TGCGCCAGCAGCCAAGGGGGCCTCCGGGACCCTTCCTACGAGCAGTACTTC	CASSQGGLRDPSYEQYF
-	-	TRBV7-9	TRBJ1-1	TGTGCCAGCAATAGAGGGTTCACTGAAGCTTTCTTT	CASNRGFTEAFF
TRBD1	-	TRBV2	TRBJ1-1	TGTGCCAGCGGCGGACAGGGGAACACTGAAGCTTTCTTT	CASGGQGNTEAFF
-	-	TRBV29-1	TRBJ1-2	TGCAGCGTTCTCGGCAGGGGTGGCGGAGGCTACACCTTC	CSVLGRGGGGYTF
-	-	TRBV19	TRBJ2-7	TGTGCCAGTCGACCGGTGACTTCCTACGAGCAGTACTTC	CASRPVTSYEQYF
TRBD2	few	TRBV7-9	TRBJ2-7	TGTGCCAGCAGCTTAGAGCGGGAGAACGAGCAGTACTTC	CASSLERENEQYF
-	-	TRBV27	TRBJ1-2	TGTGCCAGCAGTTTATATGGCAGGGCTAAGGACCTGGATGGCTACACCTTC	CASSLYGRAKDLDGYTF
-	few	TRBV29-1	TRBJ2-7	TGCAGCGTTGAGGCTCGCGGGGATACCTACGAGCAGTACTTC	CSVEARGDTYEQYF
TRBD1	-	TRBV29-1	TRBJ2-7	TGCAGCGTTGAAAACCCAGGGGGAACATACGAGCAGTACTTC	CSVENPGGTYEQYF
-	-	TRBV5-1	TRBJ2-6	TGCGCCGGCCGGCCCAGTCCTGGGGCCAACGTCCTGACTTTC	CAGRPSPGANVLTF
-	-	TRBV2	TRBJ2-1	TGTGCCAGCAACCAGGAAGGCAATGAGCAGTTCTTC	CASNQEGNEQFF
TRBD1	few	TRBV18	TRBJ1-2	TGTGCCAGCTCACCAGGGACAGGCGGAGGCTACACCTTC	CASSPGTGGGYTF
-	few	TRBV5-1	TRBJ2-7	TGCGCCAGCAGCTTCCGGACAGCCTACGAGCAGTACTTC	CASSFRTAYEQYF
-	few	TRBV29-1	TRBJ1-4	TGCAGCGTGGGGGAGGGCGAAAAACTGTTTTTT	CSVGEGEKLFF
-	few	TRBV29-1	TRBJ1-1	TGCAGCGTGGTCGTTATGAACACTGAAGCTTTCTTT	CSVVVMNTEAFF